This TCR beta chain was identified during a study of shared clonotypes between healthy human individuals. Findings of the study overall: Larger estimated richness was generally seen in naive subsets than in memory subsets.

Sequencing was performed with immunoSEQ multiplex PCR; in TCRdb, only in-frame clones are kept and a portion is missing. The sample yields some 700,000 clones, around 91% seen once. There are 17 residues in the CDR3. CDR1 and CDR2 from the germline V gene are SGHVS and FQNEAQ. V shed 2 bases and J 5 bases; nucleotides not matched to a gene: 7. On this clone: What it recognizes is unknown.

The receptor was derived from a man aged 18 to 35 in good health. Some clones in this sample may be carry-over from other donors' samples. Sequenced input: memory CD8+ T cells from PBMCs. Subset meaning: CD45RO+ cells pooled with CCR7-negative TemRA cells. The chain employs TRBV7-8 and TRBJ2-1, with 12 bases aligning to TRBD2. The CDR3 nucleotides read TGTGCCAGCAGCTTAACGACTAGCGGGAGAGGTGACAATGAGCAGTTCTTC. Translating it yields CASSLTTSGRGDNEQFF.